This T cell receptor (beta chain) was profiled in a study of T cell repertoires in cytomegalovirus infection. Across the whole study: Both recently identified HLA-C-restricted and well-studied HLA-B-restricted CMV epitopes were used in the study. Indications came from public TCR beta signatures; they pointed to CMV infection and to a matching HLA type.

This clonotype was found a few times. Antigen: not known. Each CDR3 protein is one row after TCRdb ran MiXCR on the reads. This table has 200,000 or so distinct CDR3 sequences, approximately 38% appearing once. Overall study results and limits: What dominated the ex vivo response were HLA-C-restricted CMV-specific TCR beta clonotypes. Summed frequency of public TCR beta families distinguished CMV carriers with the relevant HLA.

This receptor was identified in a human donor in good health (CMV status not recorded). Some clones in this sample may be carry-over from other donors' samples. Specimen: CD8+ T cells from cultured PBMCs, collected from culture after CMV antigen stimulation.

CDR3 residues: CASSLPVGSYNEQFF. DNA of the CDR3: TGTGCCAGCAGTTTACCCGTCGGTTCCTACAATGAGCAGTTCTTC. J is TRBJ2-1 and V is TRBV12-3 or TRBV12-4; D call uncertain. With 2 bases removed from V and 1 base from J, the gap between germline ends came to 9 bases. This CDR3 is built from 15 residues.